This T cell receptor beta chain was retrieved from a study of shared clonotypes between healthy human individuals. Per the original methods: For the immunoSEQ data, sequences were junction-only without quality scores, so filtering differed. TCRdb's table, derived via immunoSEQ multiplex PCR, lists solely in-frame clones and lacks some. V and J calls and clone size come straight from that table; D and trimming were deduced from the DNA. The sample lists about 510,000 clones; about 79% were seen once. This clone turned up a few times. The germline CDR1 and CDR2 sequences are LNHNV and YYDKDF (reference sequence). The CDR3 runs 13 residues. V was clipped by 6 bases and J by 4 bases, with 13 bases between them.

Sequenced material: PBMCs. The sequence derives from a woman aged 40 to 50 in good health. Some clones in this sample may be carry-over from other donors' samples. This chain joins TRBV15 and TRBJ2-7; D gene ambiguous. The CDR3 region is CATSGGTKYEQYF. In DNA, the CDR3 is TGTGCCACCAGTGGCGGAACAAAATACGAGCAGTACTTC.